This T cell receptor beta chain came from a study of cytomegalovirus exposure and HLA in healthy donors. Study findings and constraints: A later analysis reportedly found that, within productive TCRs, an Asian-associated ancestry cluster had fewer N-insertions than the mean observed across the roughly 700 donors.

This clone was detected a few times. The antigen remains unidentified. PCR employed 60 Vbeta and 13 Jbeta primers. Here immunoSEQ multiplex PCR was the method, and the copy in TCRdb shows in-frame clones only, minus some. The repertoire has about 140,000 clones, 75% to 85% of them found once; the top ten carry over 2%. This CDR3 region has 13 residues. CDR1 and CDR2 (germline): WNHNN, SYGVQD (reference sequence). V was clipped by 6 bases and J by 3 bases, with 12 bases between them. Sequencing used PBMCs. This receptor was obtained from a man aged 45 to 65 in good health and CMV-seronegative. The chain recombines TRBV10-1 with TRBJ2-7, with TRBD1 as a possible D gene (6 bases). CDR3 nucleotide sequence: TGCGCCAGCAGCCTCCTGACAGGCTACGAGCAGTACTTC. This gives the protein CASSLLTGYEQYF.